The source of this T cell receptor (beta chain) is a study of human T cells and chemical hapten exposure. TCRdb used MiXCR to reprocess the RACE reads, holding one entry per CDR3 protein. The sample lists approximately 350,000 distinct CDR3 sequences, under 8% occurring once. Time point reported: patch test 1, 2 weeks after DPC sensitization. The treatment here: therapeutic diphenylcyclopropenone sensitization with weekly scalp DPC. The CDR3 contains 18 residues. CDR1 is LGHNA and CDR2 is YSLEER in the germline V gene. V gave up 3 bases and J gave up 2 bases; unmatched junction bases: 11. The sample was whole blood, taken in connection with sensitization to the hapten diphenylcyclopropenone (DPC). The chain joins TRBV4-3 to TRBJ2-4; 9 positions match TRBD1. This sequence originates from a young woman with alopecia areata. Some clones in this sample may be carry-over from other donors' samples. The CDR3 DNA is TGCGCCAGCAGCCAGGTCCCGGGACAGGGAGACTCCAAAAACATTCAGTACTTC. Its translation: CASSQVPGQGDSKNIQYF.